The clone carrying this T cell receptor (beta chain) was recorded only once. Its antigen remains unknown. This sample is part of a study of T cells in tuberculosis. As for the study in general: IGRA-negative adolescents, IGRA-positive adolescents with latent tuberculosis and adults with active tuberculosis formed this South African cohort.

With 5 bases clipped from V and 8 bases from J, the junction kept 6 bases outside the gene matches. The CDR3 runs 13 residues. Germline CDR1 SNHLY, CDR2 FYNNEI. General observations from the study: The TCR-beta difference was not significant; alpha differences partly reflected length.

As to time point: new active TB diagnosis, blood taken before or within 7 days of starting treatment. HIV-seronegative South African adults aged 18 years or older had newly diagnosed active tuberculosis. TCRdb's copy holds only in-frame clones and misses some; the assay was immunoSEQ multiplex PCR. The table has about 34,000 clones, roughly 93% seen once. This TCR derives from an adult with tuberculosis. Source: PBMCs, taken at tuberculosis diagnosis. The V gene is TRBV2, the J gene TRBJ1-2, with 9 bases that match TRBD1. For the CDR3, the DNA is TGTGCCAGCAGTTACCGGGACAGGGTAGGCTACACCTTC. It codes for CASSYRDRVGYTF.